Listed below are T cell receptor beta chains from one sample, sequenced in a study of cytomegalovirus exposure and HLA in healthy donors. Repertoires were generated with immunoSEQ multiplex PCR, while TCRdb's copy carries only in-frame clones and drops some. The profile covers 200,000 or so clones, with more than 80% appearing a single time and 2.5% to 3% taken by the ten largest. Sequencing input: PBMCs. The receptors were gathered from a young man in good health and CMV-seronegative. Each CDR3 is given with its conserved first and last residue. The D gene is left open where the match is weak. Not every row has a clone size; where given, it reads once, few, many or a size class.

D gene: TRBD1
J gene: TRBJ1-2
clone size: NA
V gene: TRBV20-1
CDR3 DNA: TGCAGTGTTACCTCAGGGGGCAGCCACACCTTC
CDR3 protein: CSVTSGGSHTF

D gene: NA
J gene: TRBJ1-2
clone size: once
V gene: TRBV9
CDR3 DNA: TGTGCCAGCACCATTATAGCCAACTATGGCTACACCTTC
CDR3 protein: CASTIIANYGYTF

D gene: TRBD1
J gene: TRBJ1-5
clone size: NA
V gene: TRBV28
CDR3 DNA: TGTGCCAGCAGTTTTCCAGGGGGACAGCCCCAGCATTTT
CDR3 protein: CASSFPGGQPQHF

D gene: TRBD1
J gene: TRBJ1-2
clone size: NA
V gene: TRBV9
CDR3 DNA: TGTGCCAGCAGCGTAGACAGGGGTTATGGCTACACCTTC
CDR3 protein: CASSVDRGYGYTF

D gene: TRBD2
J gene: TRBJ2-2
clone size: NA
V gene: TRBV7-8
CDR3 DNA: TGTGCCAGCAGGAAATTCACTAGCGGGGACACCGGGGAGCTGTTTTTT
CDR3 protein: CASRKFTSGDTGELFF

D gene: NA
J gene: TRBJ1-2
clone size: NA
V gene: TRBV6-5
CDR3 DNA: TGTGCCAGCAGTTATCAGTCGGGGGGCGCTTATGGCTACACCTTC
CDR3 protein: CASSYQSGGAYGYTF

D gene: TRBD1
J gene: TRBJ1-3
clone size: NA
V gene: TRBV28
CDR3 DNA: TGTGCCAGCAGTCCGACAGGGGAAGAGAGAAACACCATATATTTT
CDR3 protein: CASSPTGEERNTIYF

D gene: TRBD2
J gene: TRBJ2-1
clone size: once
V gene: TRBV29-1
CDR3 DNA: TGCAGCGCGGAGGGGAGCGGGGGGCCCCGGGAGCAGTTCTTC
CDR3 protein: CSAEGSGGPREQFF

D gene: TRBD1
J gene: TRBJ2-7
clone size: NA
V gene: TRBV19
CDR3 DNA: TGTGCCAGTAGTGCAGGGGGTCTATACGAGCAGTACTTC
CDR3 protein: CASSAGGLYEQYF

D gene: NA
J gene: TRBJ2-4
clone size: NA
V gene: TRBV13
CDR3 DNA: TGTGCCAGCAGCTTGTATGCCAAAAACATTCAGTACTTC
CDR3 protein: CASSLYAKNIQYF

D gene: TRBD1
J gene: TRBJ2-7
clone size: NA
V gene: TRBV5-4
CDR3 DNA: TGTGCCAGCAGCGAATGGACAGGGCAAAACTACGAGCAGTACTTC
CDR3 protein: CASSEWTGQNYEQYF

D gene: TRBD2
J gene: TRBJ2-3
clone size: NA
V gene: TRBV5-1
CDR3 DNA: TGCGCCAGCAGCTTGACTAGCGGGGCCAAGACAGATACGCAGTATTTT
CDR3 protein: CASSLTSGAKTDTQYF

D gene: NA
J gene: TRBJ2-5
clone size: NA
V gene: TRBV27
CDR3 DNA: TGTGCCAGCAGTTTGGTACAGGGACAAGAGACCCAGTACTTC
CDR3 protein: CASSLVQGQETQYF

D gene: TRBD2
J gene: TRBJ2-1
clone size: NA
V gene: TRBV27
CDR3 DNA: TGTGCCAGCAGTTTTCGTTATGGGACTAGCTCCTACAATGAGCAGTTCTTC
CDR3 protein: CASSFRYGTSSYNEQFF